This TCR beta chain was captured in a study of breast tumors, draining lymph nodes, adjacent tissues (dated by TCRdb to the mid-2010s). Study-wide context: The study compared TCR beta repertoires across tumor, adjacent nontumor tissue and axillary lymph nodes from breast cancer patients. The study aimed to assess the relationships and possible T-cell exchange between tumor, surrounding tissue and draining lymph node repertoires in human breast cancer.

Here is what the overall study found, with its caveats: The data were considered consistent with most tumor T cells being derived from the lymph node and subsequently expanding within tumor tissue. The conclusion that tumor T cells originate in lymph nodes was framed as consistent with a hypothesis rather than directly demonstrated. T-cell repertoire diversity in tumors was found to be lower than in lymph nodes but higher than in nontumor tissue, and preferential V and J gene usage was observed. The similarity between tumor and nontumor tissue repertoires was significantly greater in luminal-like breast cancer than in basal-like breast cancer.

Lymph node samples came from the axillary draining lymph nodes of breast cancer patients. This clonotype has at least ten counts. Its antigen remains unidentified. The sample holds no much larger clone one base away, and base qualities are not on file. The sample was run on an Illumina HiSeq 2000. TCR beta chain libraries were generated through multiplex PCR amplification. High-throughput sequencing was used to analyze the amplified TCR beta chain products. TCRdb handled the public reads itself, with Q25 trimming in fastp and clone calling in MiXCR, and kept productive beta chains. Each CDR3 protein gets just one entry, which takes the most common genes and DNA from the rows behind it. The sample table holds about 130,000 distinct CDR3 sequences, of which around 20% were seen once. Roughly 2.5% of the sample comes from the top ten. The origin of this receptor is a female donor with breast cancer. Some clones in this sample may be carry-over from other donors' samples. Sequences were obtained from axillary lymph node tissue.

The DNA reads as follows: TGTGCCAGCAGACTCGGGACAGGGATGTACGAGCAGTACTTC. This encodes CASRLGTGMYEQYF. The receptor chain draws on TRBV7-2 and TRBJ2-7, and TRBD1 aligns with 9 junction nucleotides. The CDR3 spans 14 residues, from the cysteine through the phenylalanine. Only CDR3 DNA is held: 42 bases, read in frame from base 1. From the germline V gene, CDR1 is SGHTA and CDR2 is FQGNSA. Ends trimmed: V by 6 bases, J by 4 bases; bases unmatched to a gene: 7. With the rest looked up from the reference TRBV7-2 and TRBJ2-7 genes rather than sequenced, the full variable domain is GAGVSQSPSNKVTEKGKDVELRCDPISGHTALYWYRQSLGQGLEFLIYFQGNSAPDKSGLPSDRFSAERTGGSVSTLTIQRTQQEDSAVYLCASRLGTGMYEQYFGPGTRLTVT.